This TCR beta chain comes out of a study of long-term antiretroviral therapy in people with HIV. Study-level results: HIV repertoire CDR3 lengths ranged less widely than those of controls.

V shed 8 bases and J 6 bases; nucleotides not matched to a gene: 5. The V gene's germline CDR1 is MNHEY and CDR2 SVGAGI. This CDR3 comprises 12 residues. Sequencing relied on immunoSEQ assay v3.0, run at survey level. Only in-frame clones appear in the TCRdb table, and some are missing; sequencing was by immunoSEQ multiplex PCR. The sample has about 16,000 clones; around 80% are singletons. With respect to this clone: Its specificity is not known.

The chain is built from TRBV6-5 and TRBJ1-2, with TRBD1 matching over 8 bases. The sequencing here drew on unsorted PBMCs, taken 0.1 years after starting antiretroviral therapy. The TCR originated in a man younger than 35 with HIV. The CDR3 loop is CASARTGNGYTF. The CDR3 DNA follows: TGTGCCAGCGCCCGGACAGGGAATGGCTACACCTTC.